This record concerns one TCR beta chain sequence. This CDR3 contains 14 residues. V was trimmed by 3 bases and J by 4 bases, leaving 10 bases between them. CDR1 and CDR2 from the germline V gene are MNHEY and SMNVEV (reference sequence). These data belong to a study of blood T cell repertoires in COVID-19. Data came from immunoSEQ multiplex PCR; TCRdb stores just in-frame clones and leaves some out. The data show around 250,000 clones, about 88% seen once. What was sequenced was PBMCs or T cells enriched from blood (not recorded which). V and J are TRBV27 and TRBJ1-5; TRBD1 might be the D (5 bases). The clonotype comes from a woman aged 50 to 60 who had been exposed to COVID-19. The CDR3 reads CASSFWGENQPQHF. The CDR3 region has the DNA TGTGCCAGCAGTTTCTGGGGGGAAAATCAGCCCCAGCATTTT.